This T cell receptor (beta chain) came from a study of T-cell reconstitution after alpha-beta-depleted transplantation in children (dated by TCRdb to about 2016). Study-wide context: Using TCR repertoire profiling, the study followed T-cell immune reconstitution in a quantitative way in children after TCRalphabeta/CD19-depleted allogeneic hematopoietic cell transplantation.

The library came from PCR. These reads were obtained on an Illumina HiSeq 2500. Molecular barcoding was employed in the preparation of TCR libraries, with unique molecular identifiers being used to normalize TCRbeta repertoire quantification. TCRdb took the public reads, trimmed them with fastp at Q25, ran MiXCR for clone calling and kept in-frame beta chains. Every entry covers one CDR3 protein and lists the most common genes and DNA from its rows. The sample has 600,000 to 700,000 distinct CDR3 sequences on record, roughly 17% of them singletons. The top ten clones comprise approximately 1.1% of the sample. This clonotype was counted ten times or more. The target of this receptor is not known. Base qualities are missing; no much larger clone stands one base away. The V end gives up 5 bases and the J end 7 bases, leaving 8 bases in the junction not matched to a gene. The CDR3 covers 15 residues, taking in both the cysteine and the phenylalanine. The DNA shown is the 45-base CDR3, in frame from base 1. From a lookup of the germline V gene, CDR1 and CDR2 are SGHTA and FQGNSA.

The sequence joins TRBV7-2 to TRBJ2-7; 13 of the junction bases match TRBD2. This clonotype was sampled from a human donor who donated a stem cell graft to a child with acute myeloid leukemia. The sample in question was PBMCs from the stem cell graft donor, obtained from the stem cell graft. The CDR3 loop reads CASSVTSGGAGEQYF. In nucleotides, the sequence is TGTGCCAGCAGCGTAACTAGCGGGGGGGCTGGTGAGCAGTACTTC.